Below are 21 T cell receptor beta chains sequenced from a single sample in a study of spatial heterogeneity in lung cancer. MiXCR, applied by TCRdb to the 5' RACE reads, yields one record per CDR3 protein. In the table there are roughly 48,000 distinct CDR3 sequences, around 11% of which are singletons. The time point: sample taken at primary tumor resection. Extraction of whole RNA from tumor, nontumor lung or frozen PBMC preceded unsorted sequencing. The sequenced sample was PBMCs, obtained at surgery. The receptors derive from a female donor with early-stage non-small cell lung cancer.

To note about this clonotype: Germline is not matched at one junction end, which may reflect a read error. This chain connects TRBV20-1 to TRBJ1-4, with unresolved D. The CDR3 consists of 14 residues. Germline lookup yields CDR1 DFQATT and CDR2 SNEGSKA (reference sequence). This CDR3 reads CSALDGTINEELFF. In DNA form, the CDR3 reads TGCAGTGCCCTGGACGGCACCATAAATGAAGAACTGTTTTTT.

This clonotype came up a few times. The chain combines TRBV29-1 with TRBJ2-2, with D possibly matching TRBD1 (5 bases). Germline-derived CDR1 and CDR2 are SQVTM and ANQGSEA. Deletions cut 2 bases from V and 2 bases from J, with 12 bases between. The CDR3 is made up of 15 amino acids. This CDR3 is CSVELGDRNTGELFF. The CDR3 DNA follows: TGCAGCGTTGAACTCGGAGACAGAAACACCGGGGAGCTGTTTTTT.

The sample holds one count of this clonotype. The rearrangement joins TRBV7-8 to TRBJ1-1, with TRBD1 as a possible D gene (5 bases). This CDR3 has 14 residues. Trimming left V 1 base short and J 2 bases short, with 8 bases between. Germline V CDR1 and CDR2: SGHVS, FQNEAQ. The CDR3 loop is CASSLEWTNTEAFF. CDR3 sequence (DNA): TGTGCCAGCAGCTTAGAGTGGACAAACACTGAAGCTTTCTTT.

There are a few counts of this clonotype. V and J are TRBV7-9 and TRBJ2-3; TRBD1 matches at 7 bases. Per the germline V gene, CDR1 is SEHNR and CDR2 is FQNEAQ (reference sequence). This CDR3 has 12 amino acids. J gave up 13 bases and V 4 bases, and 8 bases lay outside the gene matches. The CDR3 coding sequence is TGTGCCAGCAGCTCCAAGACAGGGTTCAAGTATTTT. It translates to CASSSKTGFKYF.

This clonotype was picked up many times. The chain links TRBV4-3 to TRBJ1-2; D gene ambiguous. The ends were cut back, 0 bases at V and 0 bases at J, with 14 bases in the middle. Germline V gene sequence: CDR1 LGHNA, CDR2 YSLEER. The CDR3 consists of 17 residues. The CDR3 sequence is CASSQDNRPRPNYGYTF. CDR3 coding DNA: TGCGCCAGCAGCCAAGATAACCGGCCACGACCTAACTATGGCTACACCTTC.

This clonotype has a handful of counts. The chain combines TRBV7-9 with TRBJ2-7; 7 positions match TRBD1. The CDR3 loop spans 15 amino acids. V gave up 5 bases and J gave up 1 base; unmatched junction bases: 8. Germline V lookup: CDR1 SEHNR, CDR2 FQNEAQ (reference sequence). CDR3 sequence (DNA): TGTGCCAGCAGCCGGTCCGGGACAGCTTCCTACGAGCAGTACTTC. Residues: CASSRSGTASYEQYF.

The rearrangement joins TRBV7-2 to TRBJ2-3, with 9 bases lining up with TRBD1. CDR3 length: 14 residues. V gave up 8 bases and J gave up 4 bases; unmatched junction bases: 7. Germline values: CDR1 SGHTA, CDR2 FQGNSA. The DNA for the CDR3 is TGTGCCAGCGCCCGGGACAGGGTCTCAGATACGCAGTATTTT. Translating gives CASARDRVSDTQYF.

This clonotype was seen more than once but under ten times. This chain uses TRBV6-1 with TRBJ2-5; no firm D call. From germline, CDR1 is MNHNS and CDR2 SASEGT. V was trimmed by 9 bases and J by 1 base, leaving 12 bases between them. The CDR3 runs 13 residues. In nucleotides, the CDR3 is TGTGCCAGTCAATACGGCCCCCAAGAGACCCAGTACTTC. Amino acid sequence: CASQYGPQETQYF.

This clonotype showed up many times. The rearrangement joins TRBV2 to TRBJ2-7; D may be TRBD1 (6 bases). V shed 7 bases and J shed 1 base, with 14 bases lying between them. CDR3 length: 14 residues. From germline, CDR1 is SNHLY and CDR2 FYNNEI. For the CDR3, the DNA is TGTGCCAGCAATCCGGACAGTACGTCCTACGAGCAGTACTTC. Translation: CASNPDSTSYEQYF.

CDR3 region: CVVGEPEGIYYEQYF. Here the CDR3 DNA reads TGTGTCGTTGGGGAGCCCGAGGGGATATACTACGAGCAGTACTTC. The chain is built from TRBV6-5 and TRBJ2-7, with D possibly called TRBD1 or TRBD2 (5 bases each). Germline CDR1 is MNHEY and CDR2 is SVGAGI. The CDR3 is 15 residues long.

The chain is built from TRBV2 and TRBJ2-7; no reliable D call. The CDR3 consists of 12 residues. V gave up 6 bases and J gave up 7 bases, with 13 bases separating them. Germline values: CDR1 SNHLY, CDR2 FYNNEI. The CDR3 sequence: CASSDISVEQYF. The CDR3 DNA reads as TGTGCCAGCAGCGATATCTCCGTGGAGCAGTACTTC.

This clonotype has only a few counts. This chain links TRBV5-1 with TRBJ2-1; TRBD2 matches 9 bases. The V gene end was trimmed by 4 bases and the J gene end by 8 bases; junction bases not matched to a gene: 4. The CDR3 contains 13 residues. CDR1 is SGHRS and CDR2 is YFSETQ in the germline V gene. The CDR3 sequence: CASSQAGGHEQFF. The CDR3 DNA sequence: TGCGCCAGCAGCCAAGCGGGGGGACATGAGCAGTTCTTC.

This clonotype came up many times. The chain joins TRBV10-3 to TRBJ1-5; a weak D match, TRBD1 (6 bases). Germline CDR1 ENHRY, CDR2 SYGVKD. Trimming left V 10 bases short and J 6 bases short, with 19 bases between. The CDR3 is made up of 14 amino acids. In DNA, the CDR3 is TGTGCCACGTCCAGGGGCACTGTGTCTCAGCCCCAGCATTTT. This sequence encodes CATSRGTVSQPQHF.

This clonotype appeared many times. J is TRBJ2-7 and V is TRBV27; 8 positions match TRBD1. V was pared by 5 bases and J by 3 bases, with 3 bases of the junction left unmatched. This CDR3 has 13 amino acids. The germline CDR1 and CDR2 sequences are MNHEY and SMNVEV (reference sequence). The CDR3 nucleotides read TGTGCCAGCAGTCCTACAGGGGGCTACGAGCAGTACTTC. Residues: CASSPTGGYEQYF.

In DNA, the CDR3 is TGTGCCAGCAGCCAAGATCTTGTGGGGGCCTACACCGGGGAGCTGTTTTTT. This sequence encodes CASSQDLVGAYTGELFF. The rearrangement joins TRBV14 to TRBJ2-2; TRBD1 is a possible D gene (6 bases). The CDR3 sequence is 17 residues long. Germline V lookup: CDR1 SGHDN, CDR2 FVKESK. The V gene lost 0 bases and the J gene lost 3 bases, with 14 bases spanning the gap.

This clonotype was detected ten times or more. The gene calls are TRBV7-2 and TRBJ2-7; 10 bases map to TRBD1. Trimming at V came to 1 base and at J to 6 bases, leaving 6 bases not matched to a gene. Germline assignment: CDR1 SGHTA and CDR2 FQGNSA. The CDR3 runs 15 residues. The CDR3 DNA reads as TGTGCCAGCAGCTTAGACACCGGGACAGGGGTCGAGCAGTACTTC. This translates into CASSLDTGTGVEQYF.

The DNA for the CDR3 is TGTGCCAGCAGCTTCGGGCCGCAGGGGTGGTACTTC. The encoded protein is CASSFGPQGWYF. The rearrangement links TRBV5-6 to TRBJ2-5, with D maybe TRBD1 (6 bases). This CDR3 comprises 12 residues. Per germline, CDR1 SGHDT and CDR2 YYEEEE. Deletions cut 2 bases from V and 13 bases from J, with 15 bases between.

The chain is built from TRBV7-9 and TRBJ1-1; 7 bases map to TRBD1. After removal of 4 bases from V and 4 bases from J, the junction contained 9 bases not matched to a gene. Per germline, CDR1 SEHNR and CDR2 FQNEAQ (reference sequence). The CDR3 covers 15 residues. This chain's CDR3 is CASSYREGGGTEAFF. The CDR3 DNA reads as TGTGCCAGCAGCTACCGAGAAGGGGGCGGCACTGAAGCTTTCTTT.

This clonotype was seen more than once but under ten times. The gene calls are TRBV28 and TRBJ1-6, with D possibly TRBD1 on 5 matching bases. Germline CDR1 reads MDHEN; CDR2 reads SYDVKM. Trimming took off 8 bases at V and 14 bases at J, with 13 bases between the two ends. The CDR3 is made up of 11 amino acids. The DNA of the CDR3 is TGTGCCAGCGGGACCAGTGTGACCCTCCACTTT. Residues: CASGTSVTLHF.

This clonotype occurred a few times. The rearrangement uses TRBV4-3 and TRBJ1-2; D perhaps matches TRBD1 (5 bases). Germline CDR1 is LGHNA and CDR2 is YSLEER. V dropped 0 bases and J dropped 5 bases, with 10 bases sitting between them. This CDR3 spans 14 amino acids. CDR3 nucleotides: TGCGCCAGCAGCCAAGAGGGGACTGAGTATGGCTACACCTTC. Translation gives CASSQEGTEYGYTF.

This clonotype was detected a few times. The gene calls are TRBV25-1 and TRBJ1-2; D ambiguous. V was cut by 2 bases and J by 5 bases, with 15 bases left in between. CDR1 MGHDK and CDR2 SYGVNS come from the germline V gene. The CDR3 totals 15 residues. In nucleotides, the CDR3 is TGTGCCAGCAGTGAAGGCGGGTCAGGACGTTATGGCTACACCTTC. It specifies CASSEGGSGRYGYTF.